Below are 5 T cell receptor beta chains sequenced from a single sample in a study of blood T cell repertoires in COVID-19. TCRdb's table, derived via immunoSEQ multiplex PCR, lists solely in-frame clones and lacks some. Of 180,000 or so clones listed, over 80% are singletons. The sequencing sample was made of PBMCs or T cells enriched from blood (not recorded which). The receptors derive from a woman in her fifties or sixties who had recovered from COVID-19.

The chain uses TRBV28 and TRBJ2-3; maybe TRBD2 (7 bases). Trimming left V 7 bases short and J 7 bases short, with 18 bases between. Germline V lookup: CDR1 MDHEN, CDR2 SYDVKM. The CDR3 is 14 residues long. The CDR3 loop is CASNLGGGLNTQYF. CDR3 in DNA: TGTGCCAGCAATCTAGGGGGGGGACTCAATACGCAGTATTTT. Filled out from reference TRBV28 and TRBJ2-3, the complete variable domain reads DVKVTQSSRYLVKRTGEKVFLECVQDMDHENMFWYRQDPGLGLRLIYFSYDVKMKEKGDIPEGYSVSREKKERFSLILESASTNQTSMYLCASNLGGGLNTQYFGPGTRLTVL.

The chain carries TRBV2 and TRBJ1-4; TRBD1 agrees at 7 bases. Unmatched junction bases numbered 8, after V lost 8 bases and J lost 8 bases. This CDR3 comprises 13 residues. Germline V gene lookup returns CDR1 SNHLY and CDR2 FYNNEI. The CDR3 sequence is CASQGEGGEKLFF. The CDR3 DNA reads as TGTGCCAGCCAGGGGGAAGGAGGCGAAAAACTGTTTTTT.

The rearrangement joins TRBV28 to TRBJ1-1, with D possibly being TRBD1 (5 bases). Trimming pared 7 bases from V and 6 bases from J, leaving 12 bases between. CDR1 is MDHEN and CDR2 is SYDVKM in the germline V gene. This CDR3 contains 12 residues. CDR3 bases: TGTGCCAGCAAGTCAGGGTTCGCTGAAGCTTTCTTT. Protein sequence: CASKSGFAEAFF.

This clone appeared a few times. The rearrangement joins TRBV28 to TRBJ1-2, with 8 bases that match TRBD1. The CDR3 contains 14 residues. Germline CDR1 is MDHEN and CDR2 is SYDVKM. The trim removed 6 bases at V and 4 bases at J, leaving 7 bases unmatched. CDR3 DNA sequence: TGTGCCAGCAGCTCTCAGGGGGCGCGCTATGGCTACACCTTC. This translates into CASSSQGARYGYTF.

This clone has more than one count but fewer than ten. The V gene is TRBV25-1, the J gene TRBJ2-7; D ambiguous. Germline loops: CDR1 MGHDK, CDR2 SYGVNS. The CDR3 extends over 11 amino acids. V was pared by 3 bases and J by 3 bases, with 3 bases between. The CDR3 here is CASSDYYEQYF. CDR3 in DNA: TGTGCCAGCAGTGACTACTACGAGCAGTACTTC.